This T cell receptor (beta chain) was identified during a study of blood T cell repertoires in COVID-19. At the level of the study: T cells, B-cell-depleted T cells, or PBMCs provided the cDNA or gDNA that served as material.

There are 19 residues in the CDR3. The V segment lost 2 bases and the J segment 0 bases; nucleotides outside the gene matches: 10. CDR1 and CDR2 from the germline V gene are LNHDA and SQIVND (reference sequence). TCRdb's copy holds only in-frame clones and misses some; the assay was immunoSEQ multiplex PCR. The sample has 90,000 or so clones, around 90% seen once. This clonotype was obtained from a woman aged 80 or older with active or convalescent COVID-19. The sequenced material came from peripheral blood. The V call is TRBV19, the J call TRBJ2-4; 10 bases are shared with TRBD2. The CDR3 reads CASSISGRALLLAKNIQYF. DNA of the CDR3: TGTGCCAGTAGTATAAGCGGGAGGGCCCTTCTTTTAGCCAAAAACATTCAGTACTTC.